These 6 T cell receptor beta chains came from one sample sequenced in a study of T cells in Graves' hyperthyroidism and ophthalmopathy. The investigators amplified TCR beta CDR3 regions from RNA transcripts. HTBI primers were the set used in a first-round RT-PCR of the TCR CDR3. TCRdb used MiXCR to reprocess the multiplex PCR reads, holding one entry per CDR3 protein. Altogether about 200,000 distinct CDR3 sequences are present, around 19% being singletons, with the ten largest covering just under 45%. Sequencing was done on a sample of blood. The origin of the receptors is a middle-aged man with Graves' hyperthyroidism.

This clonotype was seen repeatedly, ten times or more. This chain connects TRBV28 to TRBJ1-5; the D is unclear. The CDR3 loop spans 15 amino acids. Trimming cost V 2 bases and J 4 bases, with 12 bases left between them. Germline V gene lookup returns CDR1 MDHEN and CDR2 SYDVKM. In DNA form, the CDR3 reads TGTGCCAGCAGTTTAAGACCCCTAGGGAATCAGCCCCAGCATTTT. Its protein is CASSLRPLGNQPQHF. The whole variable domain, filled in from reference TRBV28 and TRBJ1-5, reads DVKVTQSSRYLVKRTGEKVFLECVQDMDHENMFWYRQDPGLGLRLIYFSYDVKMKEKGDIPEGYSVSREKKERFSLILESASTNQTSMYLCASSLRPLGNQPQHFGDGTRLSIL.

This clonotype has more than one count but fewer than ten. The chain is built from TRBV27 and TRBJ2-1; 11 positions match TRBD2. Per the germline V gene, CDR1 is MNHEY and CDR2 is SMNVEV (reference sequence). Trimming took 5 bases from V and 10 from J; bases not matched to a gene: 10. The CDR3 consists of 15 residues. The CDR3 bases are TGTGCCAGCAGTCCCGGGACTAGCGGTTCCTGGGAGCAGTTCTTC. Residues: CASSPGTSGSWEQFF.

A remark on this clonotype: This sequence may be a read error, since a much larger clone differs from it by one base. This chain connects TRBV19 to TRBJ1-2, with D possibly TRBD1 on 5 matching bases. The germline V gene has CDR1 LNHDA and CDR2 SQIVND (reference sequence). The CDR3 has 14 amino acids. DNA for the CDR3: TGTGCCAGTAGCCTTGACGCCAGGGACTATGACTACACCTTC. Translation gives CASSLDARDYDYTF.

Many counts were recorded for this clonotype. Here the CDR3 DNA reads TGTGCCAGCAGCTTGGGACTACCCCCCTACGAGCAGTACTTC. Its translation is CASSLGLPPYEQYF. This chain uses TRBV5-5 with TRBJ2-7; maybe TRBD2 (5 bases). The length of the CDR3 is 14 residues. V dropped 0 bases and J dropped 2 bases, with 9 bases sitting between them. CDR1 is SGHKS, CDR2 YYEKEE, per germline (reference sequence).

In this sample, this clonotype turned up a few times. V is TRBV20-1 and J is TRBJ1-6; perhaps TRBD1 as D (6 bases). There are 13 residues in the CDR3. V lost 7 bases and J 8 bases, leaving 15 bases between the germline ends. The germline V gene encodes CDR1 DFQATT and CDR2 SNEGSKA (reference sequence). The CDR3 spells CSGPTGRDSPLHF. The CDR3 bases are TGCAGTGGTCCGACAGGACGTGATTCACCCCTCCACTTT.

This clonotype appeared a few times. The chain has TRBV28 and TRBJ1-2; the D gene is possibly TRBD1 (5 bases). V dropped 6 bases and J dropped 4 bases, with 15 bases sitting between them. The CDR3 sequence is 14 residues long. Germline V lookup: CDR1 MDHEN, CDR2 SYDVKM. The CDR3 sequence: CASSWGGESYGYTF. The DNA of the CDR3 is TGTGCCAGCAGCTGGGGGGGGGAAAGCTATGGCTACACCTTC.